This TCR beta chain was obtained from a study of metastatic and nonmetastatic thyroid tumors. About the study: Malignant thyroid and benign thyroid patients provided blood and tumor or nodule tissue whose repertoires were compared.

Study-wide results and caveats: Relative to benign nodules, malignant thyroid tumors were reportedly characterized by significantly elevated TCR beta diversity in blood and tumor.

The entire patient cohort was treatment-naive prior to thyroid surgery. Germline values: CDR1 LNHDA, CDR2 SQIVND (reference sequence). Trimming took 4 bases from V and 4 from J; bases not matched to a gene: 9. The CDR3 contains 16 residues. In the original workflow: For papillary thyroid cancer, a distant-metastasis classifier was constructed from CDR3 differences observed across clinicopathological groups. TCRdb reassembled clones from the PCR reads with MiXCR. TCRdb, rather than the study authors, made the V and J calls. The repertoire holds more than 20,000 clones, with about a fifth as singletons. This clone was seen repeatedly, ten times or more. Its cognate antigen is unknown.

The clonotype originates from a female donor with papillary thyroid cancer or a benign thyroid nodule (not recorded which). Some clones in this sample may be carry-over from other donors' samples. The rearrangement links TRBV19 to TRBJ2-1; 8 nucleotides match TRBD1. Sequenced input: blood. For the CDR3, the DNA is TGTGCCAGTAGTAATCCCCTCCGGGACAGGTACAATGAGCAGTTCTTC. This encodes CASSNPLRDRYNEQFF.